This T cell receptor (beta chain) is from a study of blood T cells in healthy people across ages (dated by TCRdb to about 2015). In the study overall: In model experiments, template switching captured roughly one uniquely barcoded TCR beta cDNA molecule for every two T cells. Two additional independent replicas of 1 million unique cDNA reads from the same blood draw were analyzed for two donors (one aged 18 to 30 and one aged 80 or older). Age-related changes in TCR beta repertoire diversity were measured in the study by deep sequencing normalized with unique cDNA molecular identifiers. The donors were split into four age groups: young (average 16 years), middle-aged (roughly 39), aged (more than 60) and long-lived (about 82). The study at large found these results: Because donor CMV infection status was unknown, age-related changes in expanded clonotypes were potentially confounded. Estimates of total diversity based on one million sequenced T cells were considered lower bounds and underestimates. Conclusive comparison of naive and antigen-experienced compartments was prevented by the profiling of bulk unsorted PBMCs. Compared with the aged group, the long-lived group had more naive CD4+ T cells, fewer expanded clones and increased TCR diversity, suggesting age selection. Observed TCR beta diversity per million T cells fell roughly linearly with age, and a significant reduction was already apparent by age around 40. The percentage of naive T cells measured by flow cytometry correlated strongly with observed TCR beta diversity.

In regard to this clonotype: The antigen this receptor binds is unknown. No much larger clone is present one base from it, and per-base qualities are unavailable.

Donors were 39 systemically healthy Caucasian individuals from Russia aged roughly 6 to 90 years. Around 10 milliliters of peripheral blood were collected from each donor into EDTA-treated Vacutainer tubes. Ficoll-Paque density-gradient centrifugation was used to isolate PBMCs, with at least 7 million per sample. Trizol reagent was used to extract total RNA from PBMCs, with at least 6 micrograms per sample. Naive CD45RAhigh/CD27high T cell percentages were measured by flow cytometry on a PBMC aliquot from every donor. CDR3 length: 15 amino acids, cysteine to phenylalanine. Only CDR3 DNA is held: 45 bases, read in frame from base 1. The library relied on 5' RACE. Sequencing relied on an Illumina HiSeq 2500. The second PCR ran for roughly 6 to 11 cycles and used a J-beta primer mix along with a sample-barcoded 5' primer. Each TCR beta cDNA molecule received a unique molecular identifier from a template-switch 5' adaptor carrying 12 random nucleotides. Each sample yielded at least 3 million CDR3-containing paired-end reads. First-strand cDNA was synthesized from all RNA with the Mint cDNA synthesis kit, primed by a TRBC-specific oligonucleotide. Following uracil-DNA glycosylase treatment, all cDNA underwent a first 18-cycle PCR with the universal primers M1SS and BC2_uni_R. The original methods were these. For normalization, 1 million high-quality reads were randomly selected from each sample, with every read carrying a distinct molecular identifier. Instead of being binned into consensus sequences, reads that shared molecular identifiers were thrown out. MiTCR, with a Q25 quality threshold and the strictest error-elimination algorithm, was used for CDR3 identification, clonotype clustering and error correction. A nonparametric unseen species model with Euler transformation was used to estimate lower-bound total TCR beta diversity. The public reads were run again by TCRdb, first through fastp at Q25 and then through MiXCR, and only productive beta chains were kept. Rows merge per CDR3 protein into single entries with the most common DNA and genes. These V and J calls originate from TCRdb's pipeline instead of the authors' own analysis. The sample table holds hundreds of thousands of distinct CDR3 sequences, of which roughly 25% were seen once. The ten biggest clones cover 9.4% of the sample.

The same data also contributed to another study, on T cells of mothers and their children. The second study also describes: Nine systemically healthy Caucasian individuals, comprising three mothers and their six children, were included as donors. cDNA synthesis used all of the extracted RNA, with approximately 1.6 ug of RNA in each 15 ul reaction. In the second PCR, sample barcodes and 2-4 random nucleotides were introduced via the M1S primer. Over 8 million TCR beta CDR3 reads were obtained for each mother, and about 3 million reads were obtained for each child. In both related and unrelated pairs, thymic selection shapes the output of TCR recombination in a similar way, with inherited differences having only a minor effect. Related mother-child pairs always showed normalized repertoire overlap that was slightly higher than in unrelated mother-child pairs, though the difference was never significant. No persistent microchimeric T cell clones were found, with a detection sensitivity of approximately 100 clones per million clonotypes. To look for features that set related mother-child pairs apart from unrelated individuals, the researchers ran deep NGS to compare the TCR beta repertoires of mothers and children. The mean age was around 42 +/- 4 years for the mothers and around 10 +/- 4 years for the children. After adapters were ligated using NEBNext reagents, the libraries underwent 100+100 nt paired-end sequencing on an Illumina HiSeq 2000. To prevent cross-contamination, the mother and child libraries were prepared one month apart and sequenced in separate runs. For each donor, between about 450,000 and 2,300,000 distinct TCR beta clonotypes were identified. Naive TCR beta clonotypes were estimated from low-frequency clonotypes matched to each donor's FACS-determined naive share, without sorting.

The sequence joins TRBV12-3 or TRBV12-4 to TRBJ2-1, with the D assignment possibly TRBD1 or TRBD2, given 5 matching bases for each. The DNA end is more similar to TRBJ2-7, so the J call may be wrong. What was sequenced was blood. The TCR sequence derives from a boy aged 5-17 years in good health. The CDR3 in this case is CASSPSPEGTYEQYF. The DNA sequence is TGTGCCAGCAGTCCTTCACCTGAGGGGACCTACGAGCAGTACTTC.